This T cell receptor beta chain emerged from a study of control samples from healthy donors and cancer patients. This clone was picked up a small number of times. The method was immunoSEQ multiplex PCR; TCRdb's version includes in-frame clones alone and lacks a portion of them. The sample includes about 130,000 clones, over 75% of them seen just once. The V and J ends lost 0 bases and 4 bases respectively, with 15 bases between them. The CDR3 totals 16 residues. Germline V lookup: CDR1 SGHVS, CDR2 FNYEAQ. The receptor was isolated from a man younger than 30 in good health. The chain has TRBV7-6 and TRBJ1-2; no definite D call. Sequencing input: blood. The CDR3 loop reads CASSLADEYPAYGYTF. CDR3 coding DNA: TGTGCCAGCAGCTTAGCGGACGAGTACCCGGCCTATGGCTACACCTTC.